The rows below give T cell receptor beta chains drawn from one sample of a study of patients and donors after allogeneic stem cell transplantation. TCRdb independently ran MiXCR on the RT-PCR reads; one entry per CDR3 protein. The table includes about a million distinct CDR3 sequences, about 20% detected once. Sequenced sample: blood, either unsorted or a sorted T cell fraction (not recorded which). The receptors stem from a human donor who was either an allogeneic HSCT recipient or a stem cell or donor lymphocyte infusion donor (not recorded which). It is not recorded whose cells these are; they may come from a transplant donor. Each CDR3 is given with its conserved first and last residue.

>TRBJ1-1|TRBV28
CASSLRQPFLMNTEAFF
>TRBJ2-7|TRBV20-1
CSARAPFVQYF
>TRBJ1-1|TRBV19
CASSIGEGTNTEAFF
>TRBJ2-5|TRBV7-9
CASSYVDKRQETQYF
>TRBJ2-1|TRBV7-9
CASSLAGTTNNEQFF
>TRBJ2-1|TRBV5-6
CATGNNYNEQFF
>TRBJ1-2|TRBV27
CASSPSEGALYGYTF
>TRBJ1-1|TRBV12-3/TRBV12-4
CASSSPVGVNTEAFF
>TRBJ2-7|TRBV6-5
CASSLYRGQGRYEQYF
>TRBJ2-1|TRBV20-1
CSAGLAGGHEQFF
>TRBJ2-2|TRBV7-9
CASSPGQGLNTGELFF
>TRBJ2-2|TRBV10-3
CAISQLAGELFF
>TRBJ2-3|TRBV5-6
CASSDGGYRGPTDTQYF
>TRBJ2-5|TRBV7-2
CASSLGGVRQETQYF
>TRBJ1-1|TRBV7-9
CASSPQPTEAFF
>TRBJ1-4|TRBV6-1
CASSGDTFNEKLFF
>TRBJ2-7|TRBV12-3/TRBV12-4
CASSSPGRGMYEQYF
>TRBJ1-1|TRBV29-1
CSVAERNTEAFF
>TRBJ2-2|TRBV15
CATSRDWGPNTGELFF
>TRBJ1-1|TRBV7-2
CASSQSAGRHTEAFF
>TRBJ1-1|TRBV12-3/TRBV12-4
CASSLYRYNTEAFF
>TRBJ1-4|TRBV7-9
CASSLSRGNEKLFF
>TRBJ1-1|TRBV7-2
CASSSPGQNTEAFF
>TRBJ1-2|TRBV7-9
CASSSGWSNYGYTF
>TRBJ2-1|TRBV6-1
CASSPSRRLYNEQFF
>TRBJ2-2|TRBV4-3
CASSQAVRTGLTGELFF
>TRBJ2-5|TRBV7-6
CASSLREPGTQYF
>TRBJ2-6|TRBV11-1
CASSTGGLAGVSGANVLTF
>TRBJ1-3|TRBV12-3/TRBV12-4
CASSLYRGLGSGNTIYF
>TRBJ1-2|TRBV5-1
CASSLSGAGYGYTF
>TRBJ2-3|TRBV24-1
CATSALSAGYTDTQYF
>TRBJ2-1|TRBV6-5
CASSSSTGGNEQFF
>TRBJ2-3|TRBV6-1
CASSEAPGDTQYF
>TRBJ2-5|TRBV12-3/TRBV12-4
CASNPGQGQETQYF
>TRBJ2-2|TRBV4-2
CASSQGLGEGTGELFF
>TRBJ1-2|TRBV2
CASSRDGREYGYTF
>TRBJ1-1|TRBV15
CATSRGMNTEAFF
>TRBJ1-2|TRBV7-2
CASSSGSDYGYTF
>TRBJ1-2|TRBV2
CASSRAGTGQANYGYTF
>TRBJ1-2|TRBV20-1
CSANPQGRLSVGYTF
>TRBJ2-1|TRBV9
CASSLGRQQFF
>TRBJ1-2|TRBV6-1
CASRPDRVYGYTF
>TRBJ2-7|TRBV4-1
CASSQEGGRAYEQYF
>TRBJ2-1|TRBV12-3/TRBV12-4
CASSPRRLAGTYSYNEQFF
>TRBJ2-2|TRBV2
CASSEHPANTGELFF
>TRBJ2-7|TRBV14
CASSSNRAPLGEQYF
>TRBJ2-1|TRBV28
CASSLPGRANEQFF
>TRBJ2-7|TRBV7-8
CASSLGWTGADRSQYF
>TRBJ1-2|TRBV29-1
CSVEAGTGKVYTF
>TRBJ1-1|TRBV3-1
CASSQEWAGAEAFF
>TRBJ1-2|TRBV9
CASSVGGSNYGYTF